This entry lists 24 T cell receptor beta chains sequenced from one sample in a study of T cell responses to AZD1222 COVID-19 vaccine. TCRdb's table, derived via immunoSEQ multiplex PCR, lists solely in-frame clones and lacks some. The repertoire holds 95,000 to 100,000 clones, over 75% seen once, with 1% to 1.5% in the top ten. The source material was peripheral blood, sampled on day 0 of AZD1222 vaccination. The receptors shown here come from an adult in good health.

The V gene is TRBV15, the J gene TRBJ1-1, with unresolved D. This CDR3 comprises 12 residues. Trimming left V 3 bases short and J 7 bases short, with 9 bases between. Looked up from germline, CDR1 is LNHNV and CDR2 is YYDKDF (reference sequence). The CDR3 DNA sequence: TGTGCCACCAGCAGGGCCTCGTTTGAAGCTTTCTTT. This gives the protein CATSRASFEAFF.

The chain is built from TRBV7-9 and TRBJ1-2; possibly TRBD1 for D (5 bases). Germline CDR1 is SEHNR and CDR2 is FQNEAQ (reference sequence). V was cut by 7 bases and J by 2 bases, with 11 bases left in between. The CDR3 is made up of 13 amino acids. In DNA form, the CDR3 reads TGTGCCAGCAATCAAAGGGACAACTATGGCTACACCTTC. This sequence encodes CASNQRDNYGYTF. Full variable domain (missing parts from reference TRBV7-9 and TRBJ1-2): DTGVSQNPRHKITKRGQNVTFRCDPISEHNRLYWYRQTLGQGPEFLTYFQNEAQLEKSRLLSDRFSAERPKGSFSTLEIQRTEQGDSAMYLCASNQRDNYGYTFGSGTRLTVV.

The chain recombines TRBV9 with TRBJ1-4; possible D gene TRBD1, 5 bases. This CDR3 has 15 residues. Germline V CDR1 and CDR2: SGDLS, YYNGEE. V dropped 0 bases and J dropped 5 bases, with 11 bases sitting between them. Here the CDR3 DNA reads TGTGCCAGCAGCGTAGGAGGGACGCACAATGAAAAACTGTTTTTT. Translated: CASSVGGTHNEKLFF.

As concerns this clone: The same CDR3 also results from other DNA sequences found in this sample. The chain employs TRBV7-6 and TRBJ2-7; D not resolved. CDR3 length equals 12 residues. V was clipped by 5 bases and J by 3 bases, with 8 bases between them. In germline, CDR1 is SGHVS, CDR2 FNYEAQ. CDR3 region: CASSPDRYEQYF. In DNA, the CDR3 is TGTGCCAGCAGCCCAGACCGCTACGAGCAGTACTTC.

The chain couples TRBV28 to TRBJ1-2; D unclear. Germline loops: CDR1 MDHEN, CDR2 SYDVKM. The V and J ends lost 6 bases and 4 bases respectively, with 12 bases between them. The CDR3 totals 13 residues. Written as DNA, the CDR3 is TGTGCCAGCAGCTCGGAGACGATCTATGGCTACACCTTC. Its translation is CASSSETIYGYTF.

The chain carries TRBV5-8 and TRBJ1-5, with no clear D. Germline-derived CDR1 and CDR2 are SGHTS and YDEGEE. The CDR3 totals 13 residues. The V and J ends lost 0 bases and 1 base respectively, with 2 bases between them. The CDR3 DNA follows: TGTGCCAGCAGCTTGGACAGCAATCAGCCCCAGCATTTT. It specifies CASSLDSNQPQHF.

CDR3 residues: CASSVDSHEQYF. Written as DNA, the CDR3 is TGCGCCAGCAGCGTGGACAGCCACGAGCAGTACTTC. The chain has TRBV5-1 and TRBJ2-7; possible D gene TRBD1, 6 bases. CDR1 SGHRS and CDR2 YFSETQ come from the germline V gene. V was shortened by 4 bases and J by 5 bases, with 10 bases between the two germline ends. CDR3 length equals 12 residues.

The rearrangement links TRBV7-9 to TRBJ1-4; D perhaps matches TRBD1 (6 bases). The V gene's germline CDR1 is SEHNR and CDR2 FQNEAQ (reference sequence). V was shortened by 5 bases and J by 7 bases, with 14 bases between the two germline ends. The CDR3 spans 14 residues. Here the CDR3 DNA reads TGTGCCAGCAGCCCAGGGGCGCAGGGTGAAAAACTGTTTTTT. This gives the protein CASSPGAQGEKLFF.

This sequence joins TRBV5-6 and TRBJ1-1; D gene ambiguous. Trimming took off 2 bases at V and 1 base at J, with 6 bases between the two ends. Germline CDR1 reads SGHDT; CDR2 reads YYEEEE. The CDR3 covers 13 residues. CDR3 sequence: CASSFAANTEAFF. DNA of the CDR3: TGTGCCAGCAGCTTCGCGGCGAACACTGAAGCTTTCTTT.

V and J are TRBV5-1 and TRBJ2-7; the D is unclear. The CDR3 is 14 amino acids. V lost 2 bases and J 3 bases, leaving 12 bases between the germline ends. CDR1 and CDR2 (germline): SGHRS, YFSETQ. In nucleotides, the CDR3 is TGCGCCAGCAGCTTTAACCCGGGTAACTACGAGCAGTACTTC. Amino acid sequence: CASSFNPGNYEQYF.

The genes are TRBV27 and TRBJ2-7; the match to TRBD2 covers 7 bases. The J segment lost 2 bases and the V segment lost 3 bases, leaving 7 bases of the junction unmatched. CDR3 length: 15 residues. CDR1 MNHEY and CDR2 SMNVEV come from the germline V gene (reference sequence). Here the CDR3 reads CASSFSREATYEQYF. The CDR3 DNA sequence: TGTGCCAGCAGTTTTTCTCGGGAGGCAACCTACGAGCAGTACTTC.

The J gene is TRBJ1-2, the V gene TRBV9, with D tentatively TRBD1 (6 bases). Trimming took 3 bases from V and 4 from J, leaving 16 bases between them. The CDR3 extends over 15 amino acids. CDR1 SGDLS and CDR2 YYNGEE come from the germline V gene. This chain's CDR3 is CASSAHDRTIYGYTF. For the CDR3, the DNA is TGTGCCAGCAGCGCGCACGACAGGACGATCTATGGCTACACCTTC.

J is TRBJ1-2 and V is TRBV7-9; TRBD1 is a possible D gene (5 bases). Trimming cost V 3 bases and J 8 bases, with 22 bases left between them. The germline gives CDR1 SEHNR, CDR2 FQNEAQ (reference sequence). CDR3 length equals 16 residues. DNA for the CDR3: TGTGCCAGCAGCTTTAGGCCCGGGGGGGGTGACCACGGCTACACCTTC. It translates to CASSFRPGGGDHGYTF.

Here the CDR3 DNA reads TGTGCCATCAGTTCACCTAGCGGGGGGCTCTACAATGAGCAGTTCTTC. It yields the protein CAISSPSGGLYNEQFF. This chain joins TRBV10-3 and TRBJ2-1, with 11 bases identical to TRBD2. This CDR3 spans 16 amino acids. Germline V gene lookup returns CDR1 ENHRY and CDR2 SYGVKD. J lost 3 bases, V lost 5 bases, and 6 bases had no gene match.

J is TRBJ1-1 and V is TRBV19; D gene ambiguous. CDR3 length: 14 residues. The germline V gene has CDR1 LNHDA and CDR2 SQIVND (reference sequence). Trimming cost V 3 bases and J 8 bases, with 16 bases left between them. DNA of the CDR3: TGTGCCAGTAGTATTGTACTATGGCAATCCGAAGCTTTCTTT. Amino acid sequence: CASSIVLWQSEAFF.

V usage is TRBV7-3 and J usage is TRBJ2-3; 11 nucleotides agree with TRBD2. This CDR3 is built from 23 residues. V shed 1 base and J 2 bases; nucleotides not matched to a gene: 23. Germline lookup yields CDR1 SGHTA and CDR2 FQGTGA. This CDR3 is CASSLMGGLAGGPKKNHTDTQYF. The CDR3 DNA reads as TGTGCCAGCAGCTTAATGGGTGGGCTAGCGGGGGGCCCGAAAAAAAACCACACAGATACGCAGTATTTT.

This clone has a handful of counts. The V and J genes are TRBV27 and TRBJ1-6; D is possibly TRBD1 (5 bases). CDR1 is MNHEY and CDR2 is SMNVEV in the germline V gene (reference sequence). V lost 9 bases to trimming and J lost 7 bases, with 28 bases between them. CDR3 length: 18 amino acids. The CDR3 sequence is CASQVRRDGVPGNSPLHF. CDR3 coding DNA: TGTGCCAGTCAGGTGAGAAGGGACGGAGTGCCCGGAAATTCACCCCTCCACTTT.

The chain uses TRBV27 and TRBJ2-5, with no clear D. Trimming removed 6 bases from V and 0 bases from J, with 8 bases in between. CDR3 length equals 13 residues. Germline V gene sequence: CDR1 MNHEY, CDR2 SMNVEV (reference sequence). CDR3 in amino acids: CASRVQYQETQYF. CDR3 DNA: TGTGCCAGCAGAGTACAATACCAAGAGACCCAGTACTTC.

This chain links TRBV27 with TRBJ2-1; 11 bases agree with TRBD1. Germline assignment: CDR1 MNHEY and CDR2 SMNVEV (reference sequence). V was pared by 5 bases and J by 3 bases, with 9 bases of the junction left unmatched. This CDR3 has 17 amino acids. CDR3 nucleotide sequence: TGTGCCAGCAGTATAATTACCGGGACAGGGGGCTACAATGAGCAGTTCTTC. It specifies CASSIITGTGGYNEQFF.

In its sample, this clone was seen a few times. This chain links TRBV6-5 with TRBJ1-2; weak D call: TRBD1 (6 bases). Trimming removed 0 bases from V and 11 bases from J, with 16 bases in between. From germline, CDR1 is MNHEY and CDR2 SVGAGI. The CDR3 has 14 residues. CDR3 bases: TGTGCCAGCAGTTACTCCGGGTATCGGGGGCAGTACACCTTC. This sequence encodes CASSYSGYRGQYTF.

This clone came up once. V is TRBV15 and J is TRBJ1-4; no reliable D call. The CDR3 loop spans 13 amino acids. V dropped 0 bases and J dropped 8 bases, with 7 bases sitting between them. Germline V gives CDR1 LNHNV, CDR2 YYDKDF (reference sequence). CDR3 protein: CATSRDSSEKLFF. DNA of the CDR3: TGTGCCACCAGCAGAGATTCAAGCGAAAAACTGTTTTTT.

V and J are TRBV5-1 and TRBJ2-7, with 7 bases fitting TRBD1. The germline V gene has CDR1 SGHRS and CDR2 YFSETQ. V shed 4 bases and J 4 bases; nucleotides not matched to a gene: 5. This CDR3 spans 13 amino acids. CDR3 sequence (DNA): TGCGCCAGCAGCGAGACAGGGCGGTACGAGCAGTACTTC. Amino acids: CASSETGRYEQYF.

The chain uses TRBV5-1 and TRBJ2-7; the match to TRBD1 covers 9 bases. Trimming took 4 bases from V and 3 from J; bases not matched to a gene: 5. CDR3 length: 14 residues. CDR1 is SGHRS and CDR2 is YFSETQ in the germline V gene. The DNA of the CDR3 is TGCGCCAGCAGCCCGGGACAGGGAATCTACGAGCAGTACTTC. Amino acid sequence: CASSPGQGIYEQYF.

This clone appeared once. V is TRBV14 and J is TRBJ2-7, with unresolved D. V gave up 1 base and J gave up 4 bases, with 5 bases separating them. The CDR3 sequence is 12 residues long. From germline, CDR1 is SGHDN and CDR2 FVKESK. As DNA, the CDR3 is TGTGCCAGCAGCCAAGTAGGTTACGAGCAGTACTTC. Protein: CASSQVGYEQYF.